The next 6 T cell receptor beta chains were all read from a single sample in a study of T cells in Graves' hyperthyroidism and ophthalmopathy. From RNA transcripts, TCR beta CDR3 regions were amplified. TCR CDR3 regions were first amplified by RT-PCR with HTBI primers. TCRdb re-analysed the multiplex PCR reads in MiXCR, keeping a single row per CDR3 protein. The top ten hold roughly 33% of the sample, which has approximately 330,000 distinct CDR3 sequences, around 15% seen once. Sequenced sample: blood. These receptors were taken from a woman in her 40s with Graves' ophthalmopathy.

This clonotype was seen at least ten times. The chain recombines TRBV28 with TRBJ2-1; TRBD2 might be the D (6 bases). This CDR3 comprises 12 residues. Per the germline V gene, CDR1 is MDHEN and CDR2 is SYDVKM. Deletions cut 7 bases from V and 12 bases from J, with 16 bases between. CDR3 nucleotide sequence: TGTGCCAGCACCACCGAGGGACTTAGGCAGTTCTTC. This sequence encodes CASTTEGLRQFF.

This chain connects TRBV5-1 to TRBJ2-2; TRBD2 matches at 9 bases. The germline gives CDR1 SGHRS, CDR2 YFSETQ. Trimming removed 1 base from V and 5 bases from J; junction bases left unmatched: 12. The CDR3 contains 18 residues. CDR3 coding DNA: TGCGCCAGCAGCTTGATCCCGGGACTAGCATCAACAACCGGGGAGCTGTTTTTT. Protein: CASSLIPGLASTTGELFF.

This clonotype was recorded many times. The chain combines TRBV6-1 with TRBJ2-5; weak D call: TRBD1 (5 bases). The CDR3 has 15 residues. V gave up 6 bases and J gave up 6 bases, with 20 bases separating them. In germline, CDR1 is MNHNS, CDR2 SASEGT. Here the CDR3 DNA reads TGTGCCAGCAGCACACCGGACAAAGTTCAGAAGACCCAGTACTTC. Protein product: CASSTPDKVQKTQYF.

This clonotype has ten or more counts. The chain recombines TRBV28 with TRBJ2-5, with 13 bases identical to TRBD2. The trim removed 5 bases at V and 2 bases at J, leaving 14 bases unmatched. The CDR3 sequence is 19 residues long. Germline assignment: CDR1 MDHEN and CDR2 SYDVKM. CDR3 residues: CASSKPTSGRIDGQETQYF. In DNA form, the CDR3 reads TGTGCCAGCAGTAAACCGACTAGCGGGAGGATTGATGGACAAGAGACCCAGTACTTC.

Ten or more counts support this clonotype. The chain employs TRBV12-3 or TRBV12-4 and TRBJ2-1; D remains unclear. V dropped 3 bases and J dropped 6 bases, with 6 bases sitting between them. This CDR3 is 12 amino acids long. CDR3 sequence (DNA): TGTGCCAGCAGTTTTACAGTCAATGAGCAGTTCTTC. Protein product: CASSFTVNEQFF.

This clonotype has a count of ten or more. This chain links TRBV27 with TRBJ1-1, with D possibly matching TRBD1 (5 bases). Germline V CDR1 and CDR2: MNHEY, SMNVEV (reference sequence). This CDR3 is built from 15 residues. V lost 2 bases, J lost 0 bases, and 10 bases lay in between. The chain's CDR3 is CASSLRRDLNTEAFF. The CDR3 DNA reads TGTGCCAGCAGTTTACGGAGGGACCTGAACACTGAAGCTTTCTTT.